What follows are 27 T cell receptor beta chains derived from one specimen sequenced in a study of cytomegalovirus exposure and HLA in healthy donors. The primer mix had 60 Vbeta and 13 Jbeta primers. Method: immunoSEQ multiplex PCR; TCRdb's copy keeps in-frame clones and lacks some. This sample has about 93,000 clones, with around four fifths found just once. Sequenced: PBMCs. The receptors stem from a woman aged 40 to 55 in good health and CMV-seronegative.

V is TRBV4-1 and J is TRBJ1-1; 8 bases map to TRBD1. J was trimmed by 3 bases and V by 0 bases; bases with no gene match: 3. CDR1 and CDR2 from the germline V gene are MGHRA and YSYEKL. This CDR3 comprises 15 residues. The CDR3 DNA is TGCGCCAGCAGCCAAGAGGACAGGGTCGACACTGAAGCTTTCTTT. The encoded protein is CASSQEDRVDTEAFF.

The CDR3 loop reads CASSNLLSGTEAFF. CDR3 in DNA: TGCGCCAGCAGCAACCTTCTCTCCGGCACTGAAGCTTTCTTT. V and J are TRBV5-1 and TRBJ1-1, with D hard to call. Trimming cost V 4 bases and J 4 bases, with 14 bases left between them. The germline CDR1 and CDR2 sequences are SGHRS and YFSETQ. The CDR3 covers 14 residues. The variable domain in full, with the rest retrieved from reference TRBV5-1 and TRBJ1-1, is KAGVTQTPRYLIKTRGQQVTLSCSPISGHRSVSWYQQTPGQGLQFLFEYFSETQRNKGNFPGRFSGRQFSNSRSEMNVSTLELGDSALYLCASSNLLSGTEAFFGQGTRLTVV.

This chain connects TRBV5-6 to TRBJ2-3, with 7 bases aligning to TRBD2. Losses at the gene ends were 1 base for V and 2 bases for J; bases not matched to a gene: 7. The CDR3 runs 16 residues. Germline V gives CDR1 SGHDT, CDR2 YYEEEE. DNA of the CDR3: TGTGCCAGCAGCTTGCTAGGGAGGGATAACACAGATACGCAGTATTTT. This codes for CASSLLGRDNTDTQYF.

The sample holds one count of this clone. The rearrangement joins TRBV5-4 to TRBJ2-3; 11 bases match TRBD2. CDR1 SGHNT and CDR2 YYREEE come from the germline V gene (reference sequence). The CDR3 extends over 15 amino acids. Germline trimming cut 4 bases from V and 4 bases from J; bases unmatched to any gene: 5. The CDR3 DNA sequence: TGTGCCAGCAGCATAGCGGGAGGGCAGTCAGATACGCAGTATTTT. Amino acid sequence: CASSIAGGQSDTQYF. The complete variable domain, with remaining parts taken from reference TRBV5-4 and TRBJ2-3, reads ETGVTQSPTHLIKTRGQQVTLRCSSQSGHNTVSWYQQALGQGPQFIFQYYREEENGRGNFPPRFSGLQFPNYSSELNVNALELDDSALYLCASSIAGGQSDTQYFGPGTRLTVL.

The chain carries TRBV19 and TRBJ2-5; 7 nucleotides match TRBD2. Trimming removed 5 bases from V and 4 bases from J; junction bases left unmatched: 7. CDR1 is LNHDA, CDR2 SQIVND, per germline (reference sequence). The CDR3 extends over 14 amino acids. CDR3 in amino acids: CASSWGEGVETQYF. DNA of the CDR3: TGTGCCAGTAGTTGGGGGGAGGGAGTAGAGACCCAGTACTTC.

This sequence joins TRBV28 and TRBJ2-3, with 11 bases that match TRBD2. Germline values: CDR1 MDHEN, CDR2 SYDVKM. The V and J ends lost 5 bases and 4 bases, in that order; junction bases with no gene match: 11. This CDR3 region has 17 residues. In nucleotides, the CDR3 is TGTGCCAGCAGTGTCCTTGGACTAGCGGGTGGGTCAGATACGCAGTATTTT. Translated, it gives CASSVLGLAGGSDTQYF.

The chain couples TRBV5-4 to TRBJ2-1; 8 nucleotides match TRBD1. This CDR3 contains 18 residues. Germline CDR1 SGHNT, CDR2 YYREEE (reference sequence). V trimming: 0 bases; J trimming: 1 base; junction bases outside the gene matches: 9. The CDR3 sequence: CASSLVGTGLTSYNEQFF. The CDR3 DNA reads as TGTGCCAGCAGCTTGGTCGGGACAGGATTGACTTCCTACAATGAGCAGTTCTTC. Filled out from reference TRBV5-4 and TRBJ2-1, the complete variable domain reads ETGVTQSPTHLIKTRGQQVTLRCSSQSGHNTVSWYQQALGQGPQFIFQYYREEENGRGNFPPRFSGLQFPNYSSELNVNALELDDSALYLCASSLVGTGLTSYNEQFFGPGTRLTVL.

The chain carries TRBV6-1 and TRBJ2-1, with 10 bases that match TRBD1. The CDR3 loop spans 14 amino acids. The V gene's germline CDR1 is MNHNS and CDR2 SASEGT. V shed 6 bases, J shed 4 bases, and the junction held 3 bases outside the gene matches. This chain's CDR3 is CASSRDRGYNEQFF. The CDR3 nucleotides read TGTGCCAGCAGCCGGGACAGGGGTTACAATGAGCAGTTCTTC.

This clone has just one count. The chain is built from TRBV10-3 and TRBJ1-2; D call uncertain. Germline V gene sequence: CDR1 ENHRY, CDR2 SYGVKD. Trimming removed 0 bases at V and 3 bases at J, with 8 bases between. The CDR3 sequence is 14 residues long. The CDR3 here is CAISESSQHYGYTF. CDR3 in DNA: TGTGCCATCAGTGAGTCCTCACAGCACTATGGCTACACCTTC.

This sequence joins TRBV27 and TRBJ2-1; 8 nucleotides align to TRBD1. J was trimmed by 4 bases and V by 4 bases; bases with no gene match: 6. The CDR3 is 15 residues long. Germline loops: CDR1 MNHEY, CDR2 SMNVEV (reference sequence). The CDR3 sequence: CASSSRQGSYNEQFF. CDR3 DNA: TGTGCCAGCAGTTCCCGACAGGGGAGTTACAATGAGCAGTTCTTC.

This chain links TRBV5-1 with TRBJ2-6; a weak D match, TRBD1 (5 bases). The ends were cut back, 1 base at V and 1 base at J, with 6 bases in the middle. Germline V gives CDR1 SGHRS, CDR2 YFSETQ. The length of the CDR3 is 15 residues. The CDR3 nucleotides read TGCGCCAGCAGCTTGTCAGGGTCTGGGGCCAACGTCCTGACTTTC. It translates to CASSLSGSGANVLTF.

This clone was picked up one time. DNA of the CDR3: TGTGCCAGCAGTGGCGCCCGGGACAGGGACCTGGAGCAGTACTTC. The encoded protein is CASSGARDRDLEQYF. This chain joins TRBV6-6 and TRBJ2-7, with 9 bases identical to TRBD1. Germline loops: CDR1 MNHNY, CDR2 SVGAGI (reference sequence). V was clipped by 5 bases and J by 7 bases; unmatched bases: 12. This CDR3 comprises 15 residues.

The chain uses TRBV14 and TRBJ2-2; TRBD1 is a possible D gene (6 bases). The CDR3 has 17 amino acids. V was trimmed by 3 bases and J by 6 bases, leaving 20 bases between them. In germline, CDR1 is SGHDN, CDR2 FVKESK. The CDR3 nucleotides read TGTGCCAGCAGCCACTACGAAACAGGGATAACCCCCGGGGAGCTGTTTTTT. Protein: CASSHYETGITPGELFF.

This chain uses TRBV18 with TRBJ1-3; D may be TRBD1 (6 bases). CDR1 is KGHSH and CDR2 is LQKENI in the germline V gene. Trimming removed 3 bases at V and 5 bases at J, with 11 bases between. This CDR3 spans 14 amino acids. CDR3 bases: TGTGCCAGCTCACCCTCAGGGGCTAGAAACACCATATATTTT. This encodes CASSPSGARNTIYF.

This chain links TRBV5-4 with TRBJ2-7, with a tentative D call TRBD2 (5 bases). Germline values: CDR1 SGHNT, CDR2 YYREEE (reference sequence). The CDR3 spans 13 residues. V gave up 4 bases and J gave up 7 bases, with 15 bases separating them. In nucleotides, the CDR3 is TGTGCCAGCAGCGGGAGCCCCACGGGGGAGCAGTACTTC. Residues: CASSGSPTGEQYF.

This clone was observed a few times. This chain links TRBV4-1 with TRBJ1-2, with D unclear. The V and J ends lost 0 bases and 1 base respectively, with 15 bases between them. This CDR3 region has 17 residues. CDR1 is MGHRA and CDR2 is YSYEKL in the germline V gene. The CDR3 region has the DNA TGCGCCAGCAGCCAAGATCACCCTCCACTCCGTAACTATGGCTACACCTTC. Translation gives CASSQDHPPLRNYGYTF.

This chain joins TRBV9 and TRBJ2-1, with a possible D match to TRBD2 (5 bases). This CDR3 is built from 15 residues. The V end was cut by 0 bases, the J end by 8 bases, with 15 bases between. The germline CDR1 and CDR2 sequences are SGDLS and YYNGEE. The chain's CDR3 is CASSVVTDTSYEQFF. The CDR3 nucleotides read TGTGCCAGCAGCGTAGTAACCGACACTAGTTATGAGCAGTTCTTC. Full variable domain (outside the CDR3, taken from reference TRBV9 and TRBJ2-1): DSGVTQTPKHLITATGQRVTLRCSPRSGDLSVYWYQQSLDQGLQFLIQYYNGEERAKGNILERFSAQQFPDLHSELNLSSLELGDSALYFCASSVVTDTSYEQFFGPGTRLTVL.

This clone was counted once. The chain combines TRBV7-2 with TRBJ1-2; 7 nucleotides line up with TRBD1. Per germline, CDR1 SGHTA and CDR2 FQGNSA. The CDR3 covers 14 residues. V was clipped by 4 bases and J by 4 bases; unmatched bases: 6. CDR3 in DNA: TGTGCCAGCAGCTCACAGACAGGGAGCTATGGCTACACCTTC. Encoded protein: CASSSQTGSYGYTF. The full variable domain, completed using reference TRBV7-2 and TRBJ1-2, is GAGVSQSPSNKVTEKGKDVELRCDPISGHTALYWYRQSLGQGLEFLIYFQGNSAPDKSGLPSDRFSAERTGGSVSTLTIQRTQQEDSAVYLCASSSQTGSYGYTFGSGTRLTVV.

DNA of the CDR3: TGCGCCAGCAGCCCCGGGACAAACACCGGGGAGCTGTTTTTT. As protein: CASSPGTNTGELFF. The V call is TRBV5-1, the J call TRBJ2-2, with D possibly TRBD1 on 6 matching bases. This CDR3 is built from 14 residues. Looked up from germline, CDR1 is SGHRS and CDR2 is YFSETQ. V was trimmed by 4 bases and J by 2 bases, leaving 9 bases between them.

V is TRBV28 and J is TRBJ1-5; 8 bases fit TRBD1. CDR3 size: 15 residues. Germline V lookup: CDR1 MDHEN, CDR2 SYDVKM. V lost 6 bases and J lost 0; bases outside the gene matches: 4. The CDR3, as DNA: TGTGCCAGCAGCGCGGGACAGGTTAGCAATCAGCCCCAGCATTTT. It codes for CASSAGQVSNQPQHF.

The chain combines TRBV4-2 with TRBJ1-5; D perhaps matches TRBD1 (5 bases). The length of the CDR3 is 15 residues. The germline gives CDR1 LGHNA, CDR2 YNFKEQ. The V end lost 0 bases, the J end lost 5 bases, and 11 bases lay between the germline ends. The CDR3 sequence: CASSQDGGEDQPQHF. The DNA for the CDR3 is TGTGCCAGCAGCCAAGATGGGGGGGAGGATCAGCCCCAGCATTTT.

The count of this clone is one. The gene calls are TRBV10-2 and TRBJ2-1; 10 bases map to TRBD1. Per the germline V gene, CDR1 is WSHSY and CDR2 is SAAADI. CDR3 length equals 17 residues. The V and J ends lost 5 bases and 7 bases, in that order; junction bases with no gene match: 14. The CDR3 reads CASSLGGGDRGRNEQFF. As DNA, the CDR3 is TGCGCCAGCAGTCTCGGGGGCGGGGACAGGGGTCGGAATGAGCAGTTCTTC.

In this sample, this clone turned up once. V usage is TRBV11-3 and J usage is TRBJ2-3; D gene unclear. Germline-derived CDR1 and CDR2 are SGHNT and YENEEA. Trimming shortened V by 10 bases and J by 5 bases, and 16 bases separated the two germline ends. The CDR3 has 13 amino acids. CDR3 nucleotide sequence: TGTGCCACCTCCCGCCTAACGGGAGATACGCAGTATTTT. It codes for CATSRLTGDTQYF. The whole variable domain, remainder taken from reference TRBV11-3 and TRBJ2-3, is EAGVVQSPRYKIIEKKQPVAFWCNPISGHNTLYWYLQNLGQGPELLIRYENEEAVDDSQLPKDRFSAERLKGVDSTLKIQPAELGDSAVYLCATSRLTGDTQYFGPGTRLTVL.

V gene TRBV5-6 combines with J gene TRBJ2-3; 8 bases map to TRBD1. The germline CDR1 and CDR2 sequences are SGHDT and YYEEEE. With 2 bases clipped from V and 7 bases from J, the junction kept 9 bases outside the gene matches. The CDR3 totals 15 residues. Here the CDR3 reads CASSFQQGALYTQYF. DNA for the CDR3: TGTGCCAGCAGCTTTCAGCAGGGGGCTCTTTATACGCAGTATTTT.

This chain joins TRBV5-1 and TRBJ2-7; TRBD1 agrees at 8 bases. This CDR3 has 13 amino acids. Trimming took 0 bases from V and 6 from J; bases not matched to a gene: 2. The germline gives CDR1 SGHRS, CDR2 YFSETQ. The CDR3 protein is CASSLGTGSEQYF. The CDR3 nucleotides read TGCGCCAGCAGCTTGGGGACAGGGAGCGAGCAGTACTTC. The full variable domain, in which reference TRBV5-1 and TRBJ2-7 provide the parts outside the CDR3, is KAGVTQTPRYLIKTRGQQVTLSCSPISGHRSVSWYQQTPGQGLQFLFEYFSETQRNKGNFPGRFSGRQFSNSRSEMNVSTLELGDSALYLCASSLGTGSEQYFGPGTRLTVT.

The chain employs TRBV15 and TRBJ1-3; D not resolved. V lost 5 bases and J lost 0, with 8 bases in between. Germline-derived CDR1 and CDR2 are LNHNV and YYDKDF (reference sequence). There are 14 residues in the CDR3. CDR3 sequence: CATSLGISGNTIYF. The CDR3 DNA follows: TGTGCCACCAGCCTCGGGATCTCTGGAAACACCATATATTTT.

In DNA form, the CDR3 reads TGCAGCGTAGACACCTCCTCGGGGTATGGCTACACCTTC. Protein product: CSVDTSSGYGYTF. V and J are TRBV29-1 and TRBJ1-2; D not resolved. V was trimmed by 6 bases and J by 5 bases, leaving 16 bases between them. Germline V gene sequence: CDR1 SQVTM, CDR2 ANQGSEA. This CDR3 comprises 13 residues.